The 12 T cell receptor beta chains presented below share a single source sample, sequenced in a study of cytomegalovirus exposure and HLA in healthy donors. TCRdb's copy holds only in-frame clones and misses some; the assay was immunoSEQ multiplex PCR. Of 90,000 to 150,000 clones in the sample, roughly nine tenths were seen once. The source material was PBMCs. All receptors derive from a man in his late teens or twenties in good health and CMV-seropositive.

This clone has only one observation. The V gene is TRBV4-1, the J gene TRBJ2-7, with D possibly TRBD2 on 6 matching bases. The CDR3 length is 15 residues. V lost 5 bases and J 5 bases, leaving 19 bases between the germline ends. From germline, CDR1 is MGHRA and CDR2 YSYEKL. The CDR3 loop reads CASSYRDSNGNEQYF. CDR3 sequence (DNA): TGCGCCAGCAGCTACCGGGACTCCAACGGAAACGAGCAGTACTTC.

The chain uses TRBV20-1 and TRBJ1-1; D remains ambiguous. Trimming removed 7 bases from V and 0 bases from J, with 6 bases in between. The germline CDR1 and CDR2 sequences are DFQATT and SNEGSKA (reference sequence). This CDR3 region has 11 residues. The DNA for the CDR3 is TGCAGTGTTGAGATGAACACTGAAGCTTTCTTT. It codes for CSVEMNTEAFF.

J is TRBJ2-7 and V is TRBV18; D might be TRBD2 (6 bases). This CDR3 has 13 residues. V gave up 0 bases and J gave up 7 bases, with 10 bases separating them. CDR1 KGHSH and CDR2 LQKENI come from the germline V gene. In DNA form, the CDR3 reads TGTGCCAGCTCACCACCGGGGGGTGTGGAGCAGTACTTC. It specifies CASSPPGGVEQYF.

The chain combines TRBV5-1 with TRBJ2-1; D possibly corresponds to TRBD1 (6 bases). Between the trimmed V and J ends, which lost 4 bases and 3 bases, there was a span of 17 bases. CDR1 and CDR2 from the germline V gene are SGHRS and YFSETQ. The CDR3 spans 16 residues. In DNA form, the CDR3 reads TGCGCCAGCAGCCATTCCTCCCGGACAGTCTACAATGAGCAGTTCTTC. Translating gives CASSHSSRTVYNEQFF.

The V and J genes are TRBV27 and TRBJ2-7; D remains unclear. This CDR3 comprises 14 residues. Germline loops: CDR1 MNHEY, CDR2 SMNVEV (reference sequence). V lost 3 bases and J 3 bases, leaving 12 bases between the germline ends. This CDR3 reads CASSLRSSNYEQYF. In nucleotides, the CDR3 is TGTGCCAGCAGTTTGAGGAGCTCCAACTACGAGCAGTACTTC.

The chain employs TRBV19 and TRBJ1-6; the D gene is possibly TRBD1 (6 bases). The CDR3 has 15 amino acids. The ends were cut back, 4 bases at V and 3 bases at J, with 10 bases in the middle. The germline V gene encodes CDR1 LNHDA and CDR2 SQIVND (reference sequence). CDR3: CASSTQGGYNSPLHF. In DNA, the CDR3 is TGTGCCAGTAGTACACAGGGTGGCTATAATTCACCCCTCCACTTT.

The rearrangement joins TRBV6-5 to TRBJ1-1; 9 positions match TRBD1. J lost 4 bases, V lost 2 bases, and 5 bases had no gene match. CDR1 is MNHEY, CDR2 SVGAGI, per germline. The CDR3 consists of 15 residues. This CDR3 reads CASSYKTGGITEAFF. The CDR3 DNA reads as TGTGCCAGCAGTTACAAGACAGGGGGGATCACTGAAGCTTTCTTT.

The chain carries TRBV6-5 and TRBJ1-3; TRBD1 aligns across 8 bases. The V gene end was trimmed by 5 bases and the J gene end by 1 base; junction bases not matched to a gene: 1. The CDR3 contains 14 residues. CDR1 and CDR2 from the germline V gene are MNHEY and SVGAGI. CDR3 in amino acids: CASSRDRSGNTIYF. DNA for the CDR3: TGTGCCAGCAGTCGGGACAGGTCTGGAAACACCATATATTTT.

The chain has TRBV15 and TRBJ2-5, with 9 bases matching TRBD2. Losses at the gene ends were 1 base for V and 7 bases for J; bases not matched to a gene: 13. The CDR3 contains 17 residues. CDR1 LNHNV and CDR2 YYDKDF come from the germline V gene (reference sequence). CDR3 nucleotides: TGTGCCACCAGCAGAGGCGCCCTTGTTCGCGGGGGGGGGACCCAGTACTTC. This codes for CATSRGALVRGGGTQYF.

V usage is TRBV7-9 and J usage is TRBJ2-2; tentatively, D is TRBD1 (5 bases). With 6 bases removed from V and 13 bases from J, the gap between germline ends came to 12 bases. This CDR3 comprises 11 residues. Per the germline V gene, CDR1 is SEHNR and CDR2 is FQNEAQ (reference sequence). This CDR3 is CASSSAGRLFF. In DNA form, the CDR3 reads TGTGCCAGCAGTTCGGCAGGGCGGCTGTTTTTT.

V and J are TRBV6-1 and TRBJ1-5; D is undetermined. The CDR3 has 13 residues. Germline V gene sequence: CDR1 MNHNS, CDR2 SASEGT. V lost 8 bases, J lost 0 bases, and 8 bases lay in between. The CDR3 loop reads CASRSDSNQPQHF. The CDR3 DNA reads as TGTGCCAGCCGGAGTGATAGCAATCAGCCCCAGCATTTT.

V usage is TRBV4-1 and J usage is TRBJ2-7, with 7 bases fitting TRBD1. The CDR3 runs 15 residues. Trimming cost V 0 bases and J 3 bases; bases outside gene matches: 5. Germline-derived CDR1 and CDR2 are MGHRA and YSYEKL. The CDR3 nucleotides read TGCGCCAGCAGCCAAGATCCTACAGGGGTCTACGAGCAGTACTTC. Translation: CASSQDPTGVYEQYF.